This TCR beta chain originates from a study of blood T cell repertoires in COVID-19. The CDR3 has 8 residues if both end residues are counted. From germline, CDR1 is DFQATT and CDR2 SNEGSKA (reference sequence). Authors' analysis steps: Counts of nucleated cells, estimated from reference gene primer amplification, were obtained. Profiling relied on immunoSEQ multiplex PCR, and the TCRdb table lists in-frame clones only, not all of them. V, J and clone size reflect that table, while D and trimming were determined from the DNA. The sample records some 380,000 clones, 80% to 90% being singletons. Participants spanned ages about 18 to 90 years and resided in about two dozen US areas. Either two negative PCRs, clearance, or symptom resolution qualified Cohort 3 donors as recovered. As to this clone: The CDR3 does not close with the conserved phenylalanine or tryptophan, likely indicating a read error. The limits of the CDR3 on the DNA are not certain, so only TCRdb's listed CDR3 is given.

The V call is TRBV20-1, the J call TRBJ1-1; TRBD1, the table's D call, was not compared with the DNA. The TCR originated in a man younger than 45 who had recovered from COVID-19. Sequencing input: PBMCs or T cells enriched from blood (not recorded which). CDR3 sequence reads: CSADRGLL.